The rows below give T cell receptor beta chains drawn from one sample of a study of CD8+ T cells in alopecia areata. The method was immunoSEQ multiplex PCR; TCRdb's version includes in-frame clones alone and lacks a portion of them. Of 95,000 to 100,000 clones listed, about 61% were seen once; the top ten hold 16%. The sequenced sample was CD8+ T cells sorted from blood, obtained between weeks 55 and 65, from a patient treated with tofacitinib. Receptor source: a human donor with alopecia areata. Both conserved end residues are part of each CDR3. D genes are given only for firm matches. Clone size, where shown, is once, few, many, or a class for clones that have expanded.

j_call clone_size v_call d_call cdr3_aa cdr3_nt
TRBJ2-2 - TRBV10-2 - CASTSIAETGELFF TGCGCCAGCACCTCCATAGCGGAGACCGGGGAGCTGTTTTTT
TRBJ2-1 - TRBV11-2 - CASSLSGQQFF TGTGCCAGCAGCTTATCCGGTCAGCAGTTCTTC
TRBJ2-1 - TRBV14 - CASSQATGDKPYNEQFF TGTGCCAGCAGCCAAGCTACCGGAGACAAACCCTACAATGAGCAGTTCTTC
TRBJ2-1 once TRBV18 - CASSPPTSLPHDEQFF TGTGCCAGCTCACCACCGACTTCACTGCCTCATGATGAGCAGTTCTTC
TRBJ2-3 - TRBV2 - CASMSWTTDTQYF TGTGCCAGCATGTCCTGGACCACAGATACGCAGTATTTT
TRBJ2-1 - TRBV2 - CASRTNEQFF TGTGCCAGCAGAACAAATGAGCAGTTCTTC
TRBJ2-7 - TRBV29-1 TRBD1 CSVRQENRDRDFF TGCAGCGTTCGCCAAGAAAACCGGGACAGGGACTTCTTC
TRBJ2-7 - TRBV9 TRBD2 CASSVLPTGGGEPRAAAKDYEQYF TGTGCCAGCAGCGTACTCCCGACGGGGGGTGGGGAGCCTCGTGCAGCGGCAAAAGACTACGAGCAGTACTTC
TRBJ2-7 - TRBV2 TRBD1 CASLTGRNYEQYF TGTGCCAGCCTGACAGGGAGAAATTACGAGCAGTACTTC
TRBJ2-3 - TRBV5-6 - CASSLGSTDTQYF TGTGCCAGCAGCTTGGGGAGCACAGATACGCAGTATTTT
TRBJ2-7 - TRBV30 TRBD1 CAWSVPPGQGAYEQYF TGTGCCTGGAGTGTACCGCCGGGACAGGGGGCTTACGAGCAGTACTTC
TRBJ1-6 - TRBV2 - CASSEELRSRDNSPLHF TGTGCCAGCAGTGAGGAGTTAAGGAGCAGGGATAATTCACCCCTCCACTTT
TRBJ1-6 once TRBV2 - CASSDGQGTQSPLHF TGTGCCAGCAGTGATGGGCAGGGAACCCAGTCACCCCTCCACTTT
TRBJ2-7 - TRBV5-6 - CASSFGTVSYEQYF TGTGCCAGCAGCTTCGGGACGGTCTCCTACGAGCAGTACTTC
TRBJ2-1 - TRBV2 - CASFLSSYNEQFF TGTGCCAGCTTCCTAAGCTCCTACAATGAGCAGTTCTTC
TRBJ2-7 - TRBV7-9 - CASSLALGVSGTAHEQYF TGTGCCAGCAGCTTAGCGCTTGGGGTTTCAGGGACCGCCCACGAGCAGTACTTC
TRBJ1-1 - TRBV29-1 TRBD1 CSATTGPRLNTEAFF TGCAGCGCAACGACAGGGCCAAGGCTAAACACTGAAGCTTTCTTT
TRBJ1-1 few TRBV2 - CASSDGGANTEAFF TGTGCCAGCAGTGATGGGGGTGCGAACACTGAAGCTTTCTTT
TRBJ2-2 - TRBV9 - CASTSWDTGELFF TGTGCCAGCACTAGCTGGGACACCGGGGAGCTGTTTTTT
TRBJ1-1 once TRBV2 - CASKIDSMNTEAFF TGTGCCAGCAAGATTGACAGCATGAACACTGAAGCTTTCTTT
TRBJ2-5 - TRBV14 TRBD1 CASSHRTGGGETQYF TGTGCCAGCAGCCACCGGACAGGGGGCGGGGAGACCCAGTACTTC
TRBJ2-1 - TRBV12-5 - CASGLPPNEQFF TGTGCTAGTGGTTTGCCCCCCAATGAGCAGTTCTTC
TRBJ2-7 - TRBV5-6 - CASSPRTLNWEQYF TGTGCCAGCAGCCCAAGGACACTGAATTGGGAGCAGTACTTC
TRBJ2-1 - TRBV2 TRBD2 CASSDGPSASGTVRSYNEQFF TGTGCCAGCAGTGACGGCCCCTCCGCTAGCGGCACGGTGAGGTCATACAATGAGCAGTTCTTC
TRBJ2-1 - TRBV30 - CAWSETGAYNEQFF TGTGCCTGGAGTGAGACGGGGGCCTACAATGAGCAGTTCTTC
TRBJ2-7 few TRBV10-2 TRBD2 CASRRPSGGGTYEQYF TGCGCCAGCAGGAGACCTAGCGGGGGGGGGACCTACGAGCAGTACTTC
TRBJ1-5 - TRBV4-1 TRBD1 CASSQDSRGAQPQHF TGCGCCAGCAGCCAAGATAGCAGGGGGGCGCAGCCCCAGCATTTT
TRBJ2-5 few TRBV29-1 - CSVRDQETQYF TGCAGCGTTAGGGACCAAGAGACCCAGTACTTC
TRBJ2-7 - TRBV27 - CASRQGYEQYF TGTGCCAGCCGCCAGGGGTACGAGCAGTACTTC
TRBJ1-2 - TRBV4-2 - CASSQDLGQVRNYGYTF TGTGCCAGCAGCCAAGACCTTGGGCAGGTCAGGAACTATGGCTACACCTTC
TRBJ1-6 - TRBV6-5 - CASASRLDDSPLHF TGTGCCAGTGCGTCAAGGTTAGATGATTCACCCCTCCACTTT
TRBJ1-6 few TRBV27 TRBD1 CASSPSRGDSPLHF TGTGCCAGCAGCCCAAGCAGGGGGGATTCACCCCTCCACTTT
TRBJ1-4 - TRBV7-9 - CASSSWTGEVFF TGTGCCAGCAGCTCTTGGACTGGGGAGGTGTTTTTT
TRBJ2-7 - TRBV4-1 TRBD2 CASSQAASGGWYEQYF TGCGCCAGCAGCCAAGCGGCTAGCGGGGGCTGGTACGAGCAGTACTTC
TRBJ2-2 - TRBV29-1 - CSVAAASGELFF TGCAGCGTTGCGGCAGCCTCCGGGGAGCTGTTTTTT
TRBJ1-6 - TRBV7-9 - CASSLEGSSSYNSPLHF TGTGCCAGCAGCTTAGAAGGGTCGAGCTCCTATAATTCACCCCTCCACTTT
TRBJ2-2 - TRBV13 TRBD2 CASSVSGRNTGELFF TGTGCCAGCAGCGTTAGCGGGAGGAACACCGGGGAGCTGTTTTTT
TRBJ1-1 - TRBV2 - CASSESRNTEAFF TGTGCCAGCAGTGAATCCCGGAACACTGAAGCTTTCTTT
TRBJ2-7 few TRBV29-1 TRBD2 CSVSGRVRPYEQYF TGCAGCGTCTCAGGGAGGGTTCGTCCCTACGAGCAGTACTTC
TRBJ2-5 once TRBV5-1 - CASSWRPDEQETQYF TGCGCCAGCAGCTGGAGGCCAGATGAACAAGAGACCCAGTACTTC
TRBJ1-2 once TRBV2 - CASSEQINYGYTF TGTGCCAGCAGTGAACAGATTAACTATGGCTACACCTTC
TRBJ1-5 once TRBV19 TRBD1 CASSDPNRGVNQPQHF TGTGCCAGTAGTGACCCCAACAGGGGAGTAAATCAGCCCCAGCATTTT
TRBJ2-1 - TRBV5-5 - CASGGVSYNEQFF TGTGCCAGCGGGGGCGTCTCCTACAATGAGCAGTTCTTC
TRBJ2-3 few TRBV30 TRBD2 CAWGTSGYTDTQYF TGTGCCTGGGGGACTAGCGGTTACACAGATACGCAGTATTTT
TRBJ2-2 - TRBV29-1 TRBD2 CSVVPSGGAFTGELFF TGCAGCGTTGTTCCTAGCGGGGGGGCCTTCACCGGGGAGCTGTTTTTT
TRBJ1-2 - TRBV5-4 - CASSLDSRNRSTGFYGYTF TGTGCCAGCAGCTTGGACAGTCGGAATCGATCGACAGGATTCTATGGCTACACCTTC
TRBJ1-1 - TRBV5-1 - CASSWDGPRDTEAFF TGCGCCAGCAGCTGGGACGGACCAAGGGACACTGAAGCTTTCTTT
TRBJ1-1 - TRBV14 - CASSQDIFPAFF TGTGCCAGCAGCCAAGACATTTTCCCAGCTTTCTTT
TRBJ2-6 - TRBV13 - CASSLAGAGANVLTF TGTGCCAGCAGCTTAGCTGGGGCCGGGGCCAACGTCCTGACTTTC
TRBJ1-1 - TRBV6-5 - CASSWSENTEAFF TGTGCCAGCAGTTGGAGCGAGAACACTGAAGCTTTCTTT
TRBJ1-3 few TRBV7-9 TRBD1 CASSPRRGQGSSGNTIYF TGTGCCAGCAGCCCCCGGCGGGGACAGGGGAGCTCTGGAAACACCATATATTTT